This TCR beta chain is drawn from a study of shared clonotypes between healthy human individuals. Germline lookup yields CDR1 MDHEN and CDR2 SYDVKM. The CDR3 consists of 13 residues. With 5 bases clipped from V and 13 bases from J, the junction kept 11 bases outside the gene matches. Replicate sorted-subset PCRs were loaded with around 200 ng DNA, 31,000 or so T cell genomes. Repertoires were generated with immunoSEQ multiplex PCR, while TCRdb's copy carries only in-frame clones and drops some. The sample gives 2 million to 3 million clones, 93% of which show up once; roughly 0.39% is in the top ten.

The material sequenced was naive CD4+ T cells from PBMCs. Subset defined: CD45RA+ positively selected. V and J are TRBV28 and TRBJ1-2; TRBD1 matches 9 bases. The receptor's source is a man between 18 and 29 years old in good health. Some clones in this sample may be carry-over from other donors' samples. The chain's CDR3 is CASSTTTGTGTTF. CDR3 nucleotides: TGTGCCAGCAGTACCACTACGGGGACAGGGACCACCTTC.